This T cell receptor (beta chain) emerged from a study of naive and memory T cell subsets. Germline assignment: CDR1 DFQATT and CDR2 SNEGSKA (reference sequence). CDR3 size: 15 residues. Deletions cut 1 base from V and 0 bases from J, with 10 bases between. In this sample, this clonotype turned up many times. An equimolar mix of two oligonucleotides served as the beta constant-region primer for TRBC1 and TRBC2. An oligonucleotide with the SP2 primer and a 12-nucleotide UMI was ligated to the cDNA 3' end. In TCRdb, the UMI-ligation and nested PCR reads were re-called with MiXCR into one record per CDR3 protein. The repertoire includes 70,000 to 95,000 distinct CDR3 sequences, about 7% of them detected once, and more than 1.5% sits in the top ten.

Sequencing used central memory CD4+ T cells from blood. This rearrangement joins TRBV20-1 to TRBJ2-1; D possibly corresponds to TRBD2 (6 bases). This TCR derives from a human donor in good health. The DNA for the CDR3 is TGCAGTGCTAGAGTATACGGGAGCTCCTACAATGAGCAGTTCTTC. This codes for CSARVYGSSYNEQFF.